The 19 T cell receptor beta chains presented below share a single source sample, sequenced in a study of blood T cell repertoires in COVID-19. The assay was immunoSEQ multiplex PCR, and TCRdb's table has in-frame clones only and misses some. The repertoire has roughly 130,000 clones, approximately 81% of them found once; the top ten carry under 15%. The sequenced sample was peripheral blood. The receptors shown here come from a woman between 25 and 40 years old who had recovered from COVID-19.

The chain links TRBV3-1 (or the pseudogene TRBV3-2) to TRBJ1-4; D remains unclear. This CDR3 contains 15 residues. V lost 0 bases to trimming and J lost 0 bases, with 5 bases between them. Germline values: CDR1 LGHDT, CDR2 YNNKEL (reference sequence). As DNA, the CDR3 is TGTGCCAGCAGCCAAGAGGCGGCAACTAATGAAAAACTGTTTTTT. This sequence encodes CASSQEAATNEKLFF.

V usage is TRBV29-1 and J usage is TRBJ1-1, with no clear D. Trimming stripped 5 bases from V and 2 bases from J, with 12 bases between. This CDR3 has 13 residues. CDR1 is SQVTM, CDR2 ANQGSEA, per germline. DNA of the CDR3: TGCAGCGTTTCGGGCAGACTAAACACTGAAGCTTTCTTT. It is translated as CSVSGRLNTEAFF. Filled out from reference TRBV29-1 and TRBJ1-1, the complete variable domain reads SAVISQKPSRDICQRGTSLTIQCQVDSQVTMMFWYRQQPGQSLTLIATANQGSEATYESGFVIDKFPISRPNLTFSTLTVSNMSPEDSSIYLCSVSGRLNTEAFFGQGTRLTVV.

In its sample, this clone was seen a few times. The chain carries TRBV5-6 and TRBJ2-2; 7 nucleotides match TRBD2. Per the germline V gene, CDR1 is SGHDT and CDR2 is YYEEEE. The J segment lost 1 base and the V segment lost 1 base, leaving 7 bases of the junction unmatched. The CDR3 is made up of 17 amino acids. CDR3 DNA sequence: TGTGCCAGCAGCTTGTGGGCTAGCGGAGAGAACACCGGGGAGCTGTTTTTT. This sequence encodes CASSLWASGENTGELFF.

The rearrangement uses TRBV6-1 and TRBJ1-1; 7 positions match TRBD1. The CDR3 is 16 amino acids. Germline V gene data show CDR1 as MNHNS and CDR2 as SASEGT. V lost 1 base, J lost 0 bases, and 5 bases stayed unmatched. The CDR3 spells CASSEGWDSLNTEAFF. In DNA form, the CDR3 reads TGTGCCAGCAGTGAAGGGTGGGACAGCCTGAACACTGAAGCTTTCTTT.

This clone was picked up a small number of times. The chain carries TRBV2 and TRBJ1-2; 8 bases agree with TRBD1. Germline trimming cut 3 bases from V and 6 bases from J; bases unmatched to any gene: 6. The CDR3 contains 14 residues. In germline, CDR1 is SNHLY, CDR2 FYNNEI. CDR3 in DNA: TGTGCCAGCAGTGAGGACAGGGTGAAGGATGGCTACACCTTC. As protein: CASSEDRVKDGYTF. Filled out from reference TRBV2 and TRBJ1-2, the complete variable domain reads EPEVTQTPSHQVTQMGQEVILRCVPISNHLYFYWYRQILGQKVEFLVSFYNNEISEKSEIFDDQFSVERPDGSNFTLKIRSTKLEDSAMYFCASSEDRVKDGYTFGSGTRLTVV.

This clone was detected a few times. The V gene is TRBV5-6, the J gene TRBJ2-1; 10 nucleotides align to TRBD1. Germline V lookup: CDR1 SGHDT, CDR2 YYEEEE. After removal of 3 bases from V and 6 bases from J, the junction contained 6 bases not matched to a gene. This CDR3 has 15 amino acids. The CDR3 sequence is CASSYGQGEANEQFF. The CDR3 DNA reads as TGTGCCAGCAGCTACGGACAGGGGGAGGCCAATGAGCAGTTCTTC.

The chain has TRBV10-3 and TRBJ2-1; D may be TRBD2 (5 bases). Germline assignment: CDR1 ENHRY and CDR2 SYGVKD. Between the trimmed V and J ends, which lost 0 bases and 9 bases, there was a span of 12 bases. CDR3 size: 14 residues. The chain's CDR3 is CAISESGSYSEQFF. CDR3 bases: TGTGCCATCAGTGAGTCGGGGAGTTATAGTGAGCAGTTCTTC.

J is TRBJ2-5 and V is TRBV5-1; the match to TRBD2 covers 9 bases. J lost 4 bases, V lost 2 bases, and 6 bases had no gene match. The CDR3 loop spans 15 amino acids. The germline V gene encodes CDR1 SGHRS and CDR2 YFSETQ. The CDR3 region is CASSFSGSVGETQYF. In nucleotides, the CDR3 is TGCGCCAGCAGCTTTAGCGGGAGTGTTGGAGAGACCCAGTACTTC.

This clone was seen once. V is TRBV2 and J is TRBJ2-2, with D perhaps matching TRBD2 (6 bases). Germline CDR1 reads SNHLY; CDR2 reads FYNNEI. The germline V and J ends were trimmed by 7 bases and 1 base, with 10 bases remaining between them. CDR3 size: 14 residues. CDR3 in DNA: TGTGCCAGCATGCGGGACCTGAACACCGGGGAGCTGTTTTTT. Encoded protein: CASMRDLNTGELFF.

This clone appeared once. CDR3: CATWDDERERAGETQYF. The CDR3 DNA sequence: TGTGCCACCTGGGACGACGAGCGGGAGCGGGCGGGAGAGACCCAGTACTTC. V and J are TRBV10-3 and TRBJ2-5; 8 positions match TRBD2. This CDR3 region has 17 residues. Looked up from germline, CDR1 is ENHRY and CDR2 is SYGVKD. J was trimmed by 4 bases and V by 10 bases; bases with no gene match: 20.

The chain joins TRBV6-5 to TRBJ1-3, with 7 bases that match TRBD1. Losses at the gene ends were 4 bases for V and 1 base for J; bases not matched to a gene: 4. The CDR3 contains 15 residues. From germline, CDR1 is MNHEY and CDR2 SVGAGI. The CDR3 DNA is TGTGCCAGCAGTTTACGGACAGGATCTGGAAACACCATATATTTT. Translating it yields CASSLRTGSGNTIYF.

V gene TRBV2 combines with J gene TRBJ2-7; possibly TRBD1 for D (5 bases). Trimming took 2 bases from V and 7 from J, leaving 9 bases between them. Germline CDR1 is SNHLY and CDR2 is FYNNEI. The CDR3 extends over 12 amino acids. CDR3 nucleotide sequence: TGTGCCAGCAGTGAATGGGGCTGGGAGCAGTACTTC. Protein product: CASSEWGWEQYF.

The chain links TRBV6-6 to TRBJ1-4, with D possibly TRBD1 on 6 matching bases. V was cut by 4 bases and J by 5 bases, with 8 bases left in between. The CDR3 has 13 amino acids. Germline loops: CDR1 MNHNY, CDR2 SVGAGI (reference sequence). In DNA, the CDR3 is TGTGCCAGCAGTTTACAGGGAAATGAAAAACTGTTTTTT. Amino acid sequence: CASSLQGNEKLFF.

V usage is TRBV3-1 (or the pseudogene TRBV3-2) and J usage is TRBJ2-7; 8 positions agree with TRBD2. Germline V gives CDR1 LGHDT, CDR2 YNNKEL (reference sequence). The V and J ends lost 3 bases and 3 bases, in that order; junction bases with no gene match: 4. The CDR3 spans 14 residues. The CDR3 spells CASSQTSVLYEQYF. The CDR3 bases are TGTGCCAGCAGCCAGACTAGCGTTCTCTACGAGCAGTACTTC.

This CDR3 is CASSYSKVPGNSPLHF. In DNA, the CDR3 is TGTGCCAGCAGTTACTCGAAGGTACCAGGGAATTCACCCCTCCACTTT. The chain combines TRBV6-5 with TRBJ1-6, with D maybe TRBD1 (5 bases). The CDR3 covers 16 residues. The germline gives CDR1 MNHEY, CDR2 SVGAGI. V lost 0 bases, J lost 7 bases, and 13 bases lay in between.

V and J are TRBV2 and TRBJ2-5; unclear D gene. Trimming stripped 1 base from V and 3 bases from J, with 3 bases between. Germline loops: CDR1 SNHLY, CDR2 FYNNEI. This CDR3 region has 12 residues. CDR3 residues: CASSEGEETQYF. The CDR3 DNA sequence: TGTGCCAGCAGTGAAGGAGAAGAGACCCAGTACTTC.

J is TRBJ2-2 and V is TRBV11-2, with TRBD2 matching 9 bases. J lost 4 bases, V lost 4 bases, and 7 bases had no gene match. The germline CDR1 and CDR2 sequences are SGHAT and FQNNGV. The CDR3 consists of 16 residues. CDR3 bases: TGTGCCAGCAGCTCCTTCGGACTAGCGAGCACCGGGGAGCTGTTTTTT. Amino acids: CASSSFGLASTGELFF.

J is TRBJ2-1 and V is TRBV5-1; 12 nucleotides agree with TRBD2. The V segment lost 3 bases and the J segment 8 bases; nucleotides outside the gene matches: 6. Germline loops: CDR1 SGHRS, CDR2 YFSETQ. The CDR3 runs to 15 residues. Here the CDR3 reads CASSSRLAGVYEQFF. For the CDR3, the DNA is TGCGCCAGCAGCTCAAGACTAGCGGGAGTCTATGAGCAGTTCTTC.

This clone was found a few times. The chain combines TRBV27 with TRBJ2-2; D is possibly TRBD1 (6 bases). The V gene's germline CDR1 is MNHEY and CDR2 SMNVEV (reference sequence). CDR3 length: 14 residues. V was shortened by 5 bases and J by 5 bases, with 12 bases between the two germline ends. CDR3 residues: CASSKQTGTGELFF. The CDR3 nucleotides are TGTGCCAGCAGTAAGCAAACAGGGACCGGGGAGCTGTTTTTT.